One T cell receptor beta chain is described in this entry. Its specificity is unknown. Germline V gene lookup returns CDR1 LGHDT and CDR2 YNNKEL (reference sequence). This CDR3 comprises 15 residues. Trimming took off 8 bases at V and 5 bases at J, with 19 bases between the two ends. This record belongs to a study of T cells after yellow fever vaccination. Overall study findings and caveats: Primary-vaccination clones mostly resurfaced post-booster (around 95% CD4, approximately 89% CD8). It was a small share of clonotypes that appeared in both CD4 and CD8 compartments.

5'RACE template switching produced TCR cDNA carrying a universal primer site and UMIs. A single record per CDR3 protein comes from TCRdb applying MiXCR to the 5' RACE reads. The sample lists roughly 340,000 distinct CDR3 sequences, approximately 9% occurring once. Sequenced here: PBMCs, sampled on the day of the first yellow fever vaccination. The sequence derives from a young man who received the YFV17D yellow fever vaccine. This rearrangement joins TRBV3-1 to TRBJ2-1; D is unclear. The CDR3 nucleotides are TGTGCCAGCGACTCCGGGCAGATATACAACAATGAGCAGTTCTTC. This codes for CASDSGQIYNNEQFF.